The 13 T cell receptor beta chains in this list originate from one sample, sequenced in a study of blood T cells in healthy people across ages. PCR was performed a second time for about 7 to 11 cycles using a sample-barcoded 5' primer and a J-beta primer mix. TCRdb analysed the 5' RACE reads with MiXCR anew, one entry per CDR3 protein. The sample lists approximately 700,000 distinct CDR3 sequences; roughly 32% were seen once. Material: blood. Every receptor here comes from an elderly woman in good health.

J is TRBJ1-1 and V is TRBV12-5, with a possible D match to TRBD1 (5 bases). Germline lookup yields CDR1 LGHNT and CDR2 FRNRAP. The CDR3 runs 13 residues. Trimming shortened V by 10 bases and J by 5 bases, and 17 bases separated the two germline ends. The CDR3 sequence: CAKGIQGGTEAFF. The CDR3 DNA is TGTGCTAAGGGAATCCAGGGAGGGACTGAAGCTTTCTTT.

This clonotype was seen at least ten times. The rearrangement links TRBV20-1 to TRBJ2-5, with 12 bases fitting TRBD2. This CDR3 has 15 residues. J lost 13 bases, V lost 2 bases, and 14 bases had no gene match. CDR1 and CDR2 (germline): DFQATT, SNEGSKA (reference sequence). For the CDR3, the DNA is TGCAGTGCTAGACTAGCGGGGGGGCCATTGGGACCTAGGTACTTC. Amino acids: CSARLAGGPLGPRYF.

As regards this clonotype: This sequence may be a read error, since a much larger clone differs from it by one base. The rearrangement uses TRBV20-1 and TRBJ2-3; 11 positions agree with TRBD2. This CDR3 has 17 amino acids. V was pared by 6 bases and J by 1 base, with 12 bases of the junction left unmatched. Germline V gene sequence: CDR1 DFQATT, CDR2 SNEGSKA (reference sequence). The CDR3 spells CSALSSGGFTGTDTQYF. In nucleotides, the CDR3 is TGCAGTGCACTATCTAGCGGGGGGTTTACTGGCACAGATACGCAGTATTTT.

The gene calls are TRBV12-3 or TRBV12-4 and TRBJ1-5; weak D call: TRBD1 (5 bases). Trimming pared 10 bases from V and 7 bases from J, leaving 26 bases between. The CDR3 runs to 16 residues. Here the CDR3 reads CATSREQLGTGQPQHF. CDR3 DNA: TGTGCCACCAGCAGAGAGCAACTCGGGACCGGACAGCCCCAGCATTTT.

Ten or more counts support this clonotype. The genes are TRBV7-9 and TRBJ2-3; TRBD1 aligns across 8 bases. The CDR3 has 16 residues. In germline, CDR1 is SEHNR, CDR2 FQNEAQ (reference sequence). J gave up 1 base and V 4 bases, and 7 bases lay outside the gene matches. CDR3 protein: CASSSKTGAGTDTQYF. For the CDR3, the DNA is TGTGCCAGCAGCTCTAAGACAGGGGCCGGCACAGATACGCAGTATTTT.

The gene calls are TRBV24-1 and TRBJ2-5, with TRBD2 identical over 9 bases. Germline V gives CDR1 KGHDR, CDR2 SFDVKD. The CDR3 consists of 16 residues. The V segment lost 3 bases and the J segment 2 bases; nucleotides outside the gene matches: 6. The CDR3 is CATSDPGLATQETQYF. The CDR3 DNA reads as TGTGCCACCAGTGATCCCGGACTAGCGACACAAGAGACCCAGTACTTC.

The chain joins TRBV12-3 or TRBV12-4 to TRBJ2-4; the D is unclear. Trimming stripped 6 bases from V and 4 bases from J, with 16 bases between. CDR3 length equals 15 residues. DNA for the CDR3: TGTGCCAGCAGCCCAGATGGGCCTGGAAAAAACATTCAGTACTTC. Amino acid sequence: CASSPDGPGKNIQYF.

This clonotype was counted at least ten times. The rearrangement links TRBV7-9 to TRBJ1-2; TRBD1 agrees at 8 bases. This CDR3 has 14 residues. The V segment lost 5 bases and the J segment 3 bases; nucleotides outside the gene matches: 5. Germline CDR1 and CDR2: SEHNR and FQNEAQ (reference sequence). The DNA for the CDR3 is TGTGCCAGCAGCCGTACACAGGGGGACTATGGCTACACCTTC. Translating gives CASSRTQGDYGYTF.

This clonotype has a count of ten or more. The rearrangement links TRBV27 to TRBJ2-4, with D maybe TRBD1 (6 bases). Germline CDR1 MNHEY, CDR2 SMNVEV (reference sequence). The length of the CDR3 is 17 residues. Trimming shortened V by 6 bases and J by 13 bases, and 31 bases separated the two germline ends. DNA for the CDR3: TGTGCCAGCAGGGGGGCAAAGCAGGGGACCGCCTACGAGGAGCAGTACTTC. It is translated as CASRGAKQGTAYEEQYF.

About this clonotype: Its ends do not fully match the called genes, so a read error is possible. For the CDR3, the DNA is TGTGGCAGCAGCTTAGGCCAGGGCCGGGACACCGGGGAGCTGTTTTTT. Translation: CGSSLGQGRDTGELFF. The rearrangement uses TRBV7-8 and TRBJ2-2; the D gene is possibly TRBD1 (5 bases). The CDR3 totals 16 residues. Germline values: CDR1 SGHVS, CDR2 FQNEAQ.

V gene TRBV20-1 combines with J gene TRBJ1-2, with 9 nucleotides matching TRBD1. V trimming: 6 bases; J trimming: 6 bases; junction bases outside the gene matches: 8. This CDR3 comprises 13 residues. CDR1 is DFQATT and CDR2 is SNEGSKA in the germline V gene (reference sequence). CDR3 sequence (DNA): TGCAGTGCCGATACCGGGACAGGGAATGGCTACACCTTC. Protein sequence: CSADTGTGNGYTF.

This clonotype was seen repeatedly, ten times or more. The chain employs TRBV5-1 and TRBJ2-1; maybe TRBD2 (5 bases). Germline-derived CDR1 and CDR2 are SGHRS and YFSETQ. The CDR3 loop spans 14 amino acids. The V and J ends lost 5 bases and 10 bases respectively, with 19 bases between them. This CDR3 is CASRVGLGRQEQFF. For the CDR3, the DNA is TGCGCCAGCAGGGTCGGGCTAGGGAGACAAGAGCAGTTCTTC.

In DNA form, the CDR3 reads TGTGCCATCGGCGGGACTAGCAACGATGAGCAGTTCTTC. It yields the protein CAIGGTSNDEQFF. V is TRBV12-3 or TRBV12-4 and J is TRBJ2-1; 9 positions match TRBD2. V was clipped by 10 bases and J by 8 bases; unmatched bases: 9. The CDR3 consists of 13 residues.